This T cell receptor beta chain was recovered during a study of blood T cells in healthy people across ages. As concerns this clonotype: The antigen is unknown.

V was pared by 5 bases and J by 9 bases, with 14 bases between. The CDR3 runs 14 residues. Germline V gives CDR1 SGHTA, CDR2 FQGNSA. Study-wide findings and caveats: It was the long-lived donors that had more naive CD4+ cells and higher diversity than aged donors.

Caucasian, healthy and from Russia, the donors were aged between roughly 6 and 95. Peripheral blood samples of roughly 9.8 milliliters were drawn from each donor. It was with a sample-barcoded 5' primer and a J-beta primer mix that a second PCR of about 6 to 12 cycles was run. Each cDNA molecule, via a template-switch adaptor with 12 random nucleotides, was tagged. Via MiXCR, TCRdb re-called the 5' RACE reads, giving one row per CDR3 protein. The table includes roughly 1,800,000 distinct CDR3 sequences, about 50% detected once. This TCR was sampled from a woman in her 40s in good health. Sequencing was carried out using blood. The rearrangement joins TRBV7-2 to TRBJ1-6; D is undetermined. The CDR3 loop is CASSPGRTGSPLHF. CDR3 bases: TGTGCCAGCAGCCCCGGGAGGACCGGTTCACCCCTCCACTTT.